The clone carrying this T cell receptor beta chain was found a few times. Each sample used at least 6 million PBMCs. These data come from a study of blood T cells in healthy people across ages. Sample-barcoded 5' priming and a J-beta primer mix drove a second PCR of about 7 to 12 cycles. Each cDNA molecule carried a tag from a template-switch adaptor that contained 12 random nucleotides. TCRdb redid the calling of the 5' RACE reads with MiXCR, one entry per CDR3 protein. Of about 1.6 million distinct CDR3 sequences detected, around 35% appear once; the ten largest clones hold 11%. The CDR3 has 15 amino acids. Germline V gene lookup returns CDR1 LNHNV and CDR2 YYDKDF (reference sequence). Trimming cost V 0 bases and J 1 base, with 9 bases left between them.

This TCR came from a woman in her twenties or thirties in good health. The sample comprised blood. The chain recombines TRBV15 with TRBJ1-1; D gene uncertain. The CDR3 DNA follows: TGTGCCACCAGCAGAGAGGGCGGACGGAACACTGAAGCTTTCTTT. Amino acid sequence: CATSREGGRNTEAFF.